This passage covers 21 T cell receptor beta chains from one sample sequenced in a study of T cells in Graves' hyperthyroidism and ophthalmopathy. Amplification yielded TCR beta CDR3 regions, with RNA transcripts as the source. Using the HTBI primer set, a first-round RT-PCR was run on the TCR CDR3. Each CDR3 protein gets one entry after TCRdb re-called the multiplex PCR reads with MiXCR. The sample yields about 520,000 distinct CDR3 sequences, roughly 24% seen once. The sequencing input was blood. The receptors originated from a woman aged 25 to 39 with Graves' ophthalmopathy.

The V and J genes are TRBV2 and TRBJ1-1, with D uncertain. The CDR3 runs 13 residues. CDR1 and CDR2 (germline): SNHLY, FYNNEI. The V end lost 8 bases, the J end lost 1 base, and 11 bases lay between the germline ends. CDR3 loop: CASAGSTNTEAFF. CDR3 sequence (DNA): TGTGCCAGCGCGGGTTCGACGAACACTGAAGCTTTCTTT.

As to this clonotype: A clone one base away is much larger, so this may be a read error. This chain uses TRBV5-1 with TRBJ1-1, with a tentative D call TRBD1 (6 bases). The germline V gene encodes CDR1 SGHRS and CDR2 YFSETQ. The CDR3 spans 13 residues. DNA of the CDR3: TGCGCCAGCAGCGGGACACTTGACACTGAAGCTCTCTTT. Translating gives CASSGTLDTEALF.

This clonotype was seen at least ten times. The J gene is TRBJ2-5, the V gene TRBV10-3, with D possibly matching TRBD1 (6 bases). This CDR3 has 12 residues. Germline V CDR1 and CDR2: ENHRY, SYGVKD. Trimming shortened V by 9 bases and J by 0 bases, and 8 bases separated the two germline ends. The CDR3 is CAIGDNQETQYF. CDR3 nucleotide sequence: TGTGCCATAGGGGACAACCAAGAGACCCAGTACTTC.

There are a few counts of this clonotype. This clone may be a read error of a much larger clone one base away. This chain links TRBV19 with TRBJ1-1; D is unclear. Germline CDR1 LNHDA, CDR2 SQIVND (reference sequence). CDR3 length: 15 residues. The CDR3 coding sequence is TGTGCCAGTAGTATAGATCATGAGATGCGGACTGAAGCTTGCTTT. It translates to CASSIDHEMRTEACF.

V and J are TRBV12-3 or TRBV12-4 and TRBJ1-5; TRBD1 agrees at 9 bases. This CDR3 region has 14 residues. V lost 5 bases, J lost 5 bases, and 4 bases stayed unmatched. The CDR3 bases are TGTGCCAGCAGTGGACAGGGGAGGGATCAGCCCCAGCATTTT. Amino acids: CASSGQGRDQPQHF.

This clonotype was seen repeatedly, ten times or more. The chain combines TRBV30 with TRBJ1-1; tentatively, D is TRBD1 (5 bases). V lost 2 bases to trimming and J lost 5 bases, with 15 bases between them. Germline CDR1 reads GTSNPN; CDR2 reads SVGIG (reference sequence). The CDR3 is made up of 14 amino acids. The CDR3 nucleotides are TGTGCCTGGAGTTTGGGCAGGGCGAGGACTGAAGCTTTCTTT. It codes for CAWSLGRARTEAFF.

This clonotype occurred many times. The chain recombines TRBV30 with TRBJ2-7, with no clear D. This CDR3 is built from 13 residues. Germline CDR1 GTSNPN, CDR2 SVGIG (reference sequence). V was pared by 0 bases and J by 3 bases, with 9 bases between. In DNA form, the CDR3 reads TGTGCCTGGAGTGTAGAGACCTACTACGAGCAGTACTTC. It is translated as CAWSVETYYEQYF.

This clonotype was counted at least ten times. This chain joins TRBV4-3 and TRBJ2-5, with 8 bases aligning to TRBD1. Germline trimming cut 0 bases from V and 2 bases from J; bases unmatched to any gene: 8. Germline CDR1 LGHNA, CDR2 YSLEER. This CDR3 comprises 17 residues. The CDR3: CASSQEPVRTGQETQYF. Here the CDR3 DNA reads TGCGCCAGCAGCCAAGAACCCGTGCGGACAGGGCAAGAGACCCAGTACTTC.

This clonotype was detected ten times or more. J is TRBJ1-2 and V is TRBV28; 11 bases are shared with TRBD1. The V and J ends lost 4 bases and 7 bases, in that order; junction bases with no gene match: 5. Germline CDR1 and CDR2: MDHEN and SYDVKM. The CDR3 runs to 14 residues. The CDR3 nucleotides read TGTGCCAGCAGTTGGGACAGGGGGTTTACTGGCTACACCTTC. Its protein product is CASSWDRGFTGYTF.

With respect to this clonotype: At one boundary the junction diverges from the germline segment, which might be a read error. The chain carries TRBV6-1 and TRBJ1-2; 8 bases agree with TRBD1. The CDR3 sequence is 11 residues long. Per the germline V gene, CDR1 is MNHNS and CDR2 is SASEGT. CDR3 loop: CASSKGTGISF. The CDR3 DNA reads TGTGCCAGCAGTAAAGGGACAGGTATCTCCTTC.

This clonotype was counted at least ten times. The rearrangement links TRBV12-3 or TRBV12-4 to TRBJ1-1, with D unresolved. V lost 3 bases and J 1 base, leaving 6 bases between the germline ends. The CDR3 extends over 13 amino acids. Here the CDR3 DNA reads TGTGCCAGCAGTTTCGGGGAGAACACTGAAGCTTTCTTT. This gives the protein CASSFGENTEAFF.

Here the CDR3 DNA reads TGTGCCAGCAGCTTAAACAGAGACGTCTCCTACGAGCAGTACTTC. The encoded protein is CASSLNRDVSYEQYF. The chain carries TRBV11-1 and TRBJ2-7; no definite D call. Trimming stripped 2 bases from V and 0 bases from J, with 11 bases between. The CDR3 has 15 amino acids. CDR1 is SGHAT and CDR2 is FQDESV in the germline V gene (reference sequence).

This clonotype was seen at least ten times. The chain combines TRBV27 with TRBJ2-5, with 7 bases fitting TRBD2. Germline loops: CDR1 MNHEY, CDR2 SMNVEV (reference sequence). This CDR3 is 13 amino acids long. The junction had 10 bases not matched to a gene; V was cut back by 11 bases and J by 4 bases. The CDR3 DNA reads TGTGCCGCGTCTGGGGGGGTTGGAGAGACCCAGTACTTC. Translating it yields CAASGGVGETQYF.

This clonotype was picked up many times. The V gene is TRBV27, the J gene TRBJ2-7, with 10 bases fitting TRBD1. Germline V gene data show CDR1 as MNHEY and CDR2 as SMNVEV (reference sequence). V lost 4 bases and J lost 5; bases outside the gene matches: 5. This CDR3 spans 14 amino acids. The CDR3 loop is CASSWIGTGDEQYF. CDR3 nucleotides: TGTGCCAGCAGTTGGATAGGGACAGGGGACGAGCAGTACTTC.

This clonotype was seen many times. This sequence joins TRBV3-1 and TRBJ2-2; TRBD1 is a possible D gene (5 bases). CDR3 length: 17 amino acids. Germline CDR1 reads LGHDT; CDR2 reads YNNKEL (reference sequence). V gave up 6 bases and J gave up 3 bases, with 20 bases separating them. CDR3 amino acids: CASSPGAGKQYTGELFF. The CDR3 DNA is TGTGCCAGCAGTCCTGGGGCCGGTAAACAATACACCGGGGAGCTGTTTTTT.

The sample holds many counts of this clonotype. The chain has TRBV7-2 and TRBJ1-1; D not resolved. V lost 6 bases, J lost 0 bases, and 5 bases lay in between. From germline, CDR1 is SGHTA and CDR2 FQGNSA. The CDR3 extends over 12 amino acids. CDR3 nucleotide sequence: TGTGCCAGCAGAATTATGAACACTGAAGCTTTCTTT. Its translation: CASRIMNTEAFF.

At least ten counts were recorded for this clonotype. This chain connects TRBV30 to TRBJ1-1; the D is unclear. The germline gives CDR1 GTSNPN, CDR2 SVGIG (reference sequence). The CDR3 is 11 residues long. CDR3 sequence: CAQGMNTEAFF. CDR3 sequence (DNA): TGTGCGCAAGGGATGAACACTGAAGCTTTCTTT.

The chain recombines TRBV29-1 with TRBJ2-7; the D call may be TRBD1 or TRBD2 (5 bases each). CDR3 length equals 13 residues. Germline lookup yields CDR1 SQVTM and CDR2 ANQGSEA. V lost 3 bases and J lost 3, with 12 bases in between. The CDR3 sequence is CSVEGERDYEQYF. CDR3 nucleotides: TGCAGCGTTGAGGGGGAAAGAGACTACGAGCAGTACTTC.

This clonotype was found many times. This rearrangement joins TRBV6-5 to TRBJ1-1; TRBD1 matches 10 bases. V dropped 5 bases and J dropped 0; count of bases not matched to a gene: 3. The V gene's germline CDR1 is MNHEY and CDR2 SVGAGI. The CDR3 runs 15 residues. CDR3 sequence: CASSRTGGLNTEAFF. The DNA for the CDR3 is TGTGCCAGCAGTCGGACAGGGGGGCTGAACACTGAAGCTTTCTTT.

This clonotype came up a few times. This chain connects TRBV18 to TRBJ2-2; TRBD1 or TRBD2 may be the D gene (5 bases each). This CDR3 is built from 14 residues. Germline V CDR1 and CDR2: KGHSH, LQKENI. Between the trimmed V and J ends, which lost 1 base and 7 bases, there was a span of 10 bases. CDR3 bases: TGTGCCAGCTCACCACGGGACCAGGACGGGGAGCTGTTTTTT. Translation: CASSPRDQDGELFF.

The chain combines TRBV10-3 with TRBJ2-7; 9 bases are shared with TRBD1. Germline CDR1 is ENHRY and CDR2 is SYGVKD. The CDR3 spans 14 residues. V shed 5 bases and J 3 bases; nucleotides not matched to a gene: 5. CDR3 nucleotides: TGTGCCATCAGTAAAGGGACAGGGCACTACGAGCAGTACTTC. Translation gives CAISKGTGHYEQYF.